This TCR beta chain emerged from a study of T cell changes during pregnancy in multiple sclerosis. The V end was cut by 11 bases, the J end by 5 bases, with 19 bases between. The CDR3 extends over 14 amino acids. Germline loops: CDR1 MRHNA, CDR2 SNTAGT. TCRdb keeps only in-frame clones here, not all; method: immunoSEQ multiplex PCR. The table has about 56,000 clones, around 90% seen once. The source is a female donor with multiple sclerosis, enrolled in a pregnancy study. The chain links TRBV6-4 to TRBJ1-5, with a tentative D call TRBD1 (5 bases). The specimen comprised CD4+ T cells from peripheral blood mononuclear cells, sampled in the third trimester of pregnancy. CDR3 region: CAQGGSRRHQPQHF. CDR3 coding DNA: TGTGCCCAGGGAGGGAGTCGGCGCCATCAGCCCCAGCATTTT.